This T cell receptor beta chain was captured by sequencing in a study of OX40 agonist ivuxolimab in advanced cancers. About the full investigation: Ivuxolimab was a fully human IgG2 agonistic monoclonal antibody targeting the costimulatory receptor OX40 (CD134). Peripheral TCRbeta sequencing was intended to test whether TCR sequence diversity was altered and clonal T-cell expansion was caused by ivuxolimab. Prior anti-PD-1, anti-PD-L1 or anti-CTLA-4 therapy was permitted, and about 40% of dose-escalation patients had received checkpoint inhibitors. Intravenous ivuxolimab was administered to patients every 2 weeks at six dose levels: 0.01, 0.1, 0.3, 1.5, 3 and 10 mg/kg. The paper covers the monotherapy dose-escalation part of the phase I ivuxolimab trial, which included N = 52 patients. Among the roughly 50 dose-escalation patients, around 20 had hepatocellular carcinoma, approximately 15 melanoma, 9 renal cell carcinoma and 9 head and neck cancer. Partial responses were achieved by three dose-escalation patients, of whom one had hepatocellular carcinoma and two had cutaneous melanoma. In the dose-escalation cohort, about four fifths of patients were male, and the mean age was 60 years with a range of about 23 to 79.

Patients with a history of autoimmune disease or receiving systemic immunosuppression were excluded from the trial. Peripheral blood for TCR sequencing was collected from all dose cohorts at baseline, on cycle 4 day 1, and on cycle 7 day 1. The samples were drawn from a first-in-human, open-label, multicenter phase I dose-escalation trial of ivuxolimab. Adults with locally advanced or metastatic melanoma, renal cell carcinoma, hepatocellular carcinoma or head and neck squamous cell carcinoma were enrolled in the trial. Before TCR sequencing, CD4+ T cells and CD8+ T cells from peripheral blood were sorted into separate populations. The CDR3 spans 15 residues, from the cysteine through the phenylalanine. Left in the record is the CDR3 DNA by itself, 45 bases read in frame from the first base. The germline V gene provides CDR1 LGHNA and CDR2 YSLEER. Trimmed from V: 2 bases; trimmed from J: 8 bases; junction bases lacking a gene match: 6.

With regard to this clone: Its target antigen remains unknown. There are no base qualities to consult, and no much larger clone falls within one base.

The paper's findings and limits, for the study overall: Low levels of normalized T-cell clonal expansion were also shown by some nonresponding patients. In the 0.1-3.0 mg/kg groups, partial responders had among the lowest normalized peripheral clonal expansion, particularly in CD8+ T cells. Antigen specificity was not determined for the clonally expanded peripheral T cells. On average, CD8+ T cells showed more expanded clones than CD4+ T cells after ivuxolimab. Clonal expansion of both CD4+ and CD8+ blood T cells was observed from baseline to week 6 at doses 0.1 to 3.0 mg/kg.

To sequence the TCRbeta CDR3 region, genomic DNA was isolated from the sorted cells. The immunoSEQ Assay was used for sequencing of TCRbeta CDR3 regions. Not all clones reach the TCRdb copy of this immuneACCESS table, which keeps in-frame sequences only. Checked studies attribute under half of the gap to unresolved V genes and leave the rest unexplained. The sample includes about 20,000 clones, with around 80% observed a single time. Over 12% of the sample comes from the top ten. The specimen was CD4+ or CD8+ T cells sorted from blood, collected in a trial of the OX40 agonist ivuxolimab. This TCR derives from an adult with an advanced solid tumor such as melanoma, head and neck, liver or kidney cancer. The chain uses TRBV4-3 and TRBJ1-6, with 7 bases matching TRBD1. In nucleotides, the sequence is TGCGCCAGCAGCCAAAGCACAGGGGAGGATTCACCCCTCCACTTT. This gives the protein CASSQSTGEDSPLHF.